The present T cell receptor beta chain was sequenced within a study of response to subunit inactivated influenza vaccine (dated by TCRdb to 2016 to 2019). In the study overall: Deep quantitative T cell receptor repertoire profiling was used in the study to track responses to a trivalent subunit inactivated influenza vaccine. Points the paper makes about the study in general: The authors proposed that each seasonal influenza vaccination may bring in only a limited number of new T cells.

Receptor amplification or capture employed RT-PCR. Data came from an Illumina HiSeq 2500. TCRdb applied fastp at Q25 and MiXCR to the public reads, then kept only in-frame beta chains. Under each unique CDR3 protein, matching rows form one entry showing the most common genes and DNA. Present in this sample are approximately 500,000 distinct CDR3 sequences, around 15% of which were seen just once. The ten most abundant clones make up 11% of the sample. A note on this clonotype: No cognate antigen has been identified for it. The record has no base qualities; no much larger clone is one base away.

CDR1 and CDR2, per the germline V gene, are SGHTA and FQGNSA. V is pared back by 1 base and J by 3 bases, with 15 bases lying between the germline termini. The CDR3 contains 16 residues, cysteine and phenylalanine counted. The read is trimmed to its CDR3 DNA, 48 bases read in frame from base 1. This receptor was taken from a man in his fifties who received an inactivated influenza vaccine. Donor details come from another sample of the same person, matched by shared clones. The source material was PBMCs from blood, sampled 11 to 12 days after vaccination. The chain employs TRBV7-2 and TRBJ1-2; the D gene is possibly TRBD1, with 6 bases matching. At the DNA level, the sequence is TGTGCCAGCAGCTTAGAGGGAGGGGGTGCTTACTATGGCTACACCTTC. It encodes CASSLEGGGAYYGYTF.